The 24 T cell receptor beta chains presented below share a single source sample, sequenced in a study of cytomegalovirus exposure and HLA in healthy donors. Primers included in the PCR were 60 Vbeta and 13 Jbeta primers. Assay used: immunoSEQ multiplex PCR; TCRdb lists only in-frame clones, some missing. The sample records around 190,000 clones, around 78% being singletons. Sequencing was carried out using PBMCs. Receptors were obtained from a man aged 25 to 40 in good health and CMV-seronegative.

The chain employs TRBV5-4 and TRBJ2-3; 9 positions agree with TRBD2. V dropped 2 bases and J dropped 1; count of bases not matched to a gene: 2. The V gene's germline CDR1 is SGHNT and CDR2 YYREEE (reference sequence). This CDR3 spans 15 amino acids. Here the CDR3 reads CASSFRLAGTDTQYF. As DNA, the CDR3 is TGTGCCAGCAGCTTTAGACTAGCGGGCACAGATACGCAGTATTTT.

This chain uses TRBV28 with TRBJ2-2, with unresolved D. CDR3 size: 15 residues. Trimming left V 5 bases short and J 6 bases short, with 16 bases between. Germline V gives CDR1 MDHEN, CDR2 SYDVKM. CDR3: CASSATWQAAGELFF. The CDR3 DNA reads TGTGCCAGCAGTGCCACCTGGCAGGCTGCCGGGGAGCTGTTTTTT. Supplemented by reference TRBV28 and TRBJ2-2, the full variable domain reads DVKVTQSSRYLVKRTGEKVFLECVQDMDHENMFWYRQDPGLGLRLIYFSYDVKMKEKGDIPEGYSVSREKKERFSLILESASTNQTSMYLCASSATWQAAGELFFGEGSRLTVL.

This chain uses TRBV4-1 with TRBJ1-6; 7 bases map to TRBD1. Germline CDR1 and CDR2: MGHRA and YSYEKL. The CDR3 spans 13 residues. J gave up 14 bases and V 5 bases, and 9 bases lay outside the gene matches. The CDR3 loop reads CASSDGTAKTLHF. CDR3 coding DNA: TGCGCCAGCAGCGACGGGACAGCGAAAACCCTCCACTTT.

The rearrangement uses TRBV6-5 and TRBJ2-7; D remains ambiguous. The germline CDR1 and CDR2 sequences are MNHEY and SVGAGI. V was shortened by 5 bases and J by 2 bases, with 7 bases between the two germline ends. This CDR3 has 12 amino acids. The CDR3 loop reads CASSPTPYEQYF. Written as DNA, the CDR3 is TGTGCCAGCAGTCCCACTCCCTACGAGCAGTACTTC.

V usage is TRBV9 and J usage is TRBJ2-3, with 14 bases that match TRBD2. CDR1 is SGDLS and CDR2 is YYNGEE in the germline V gene. With 4 bases clipped from V and 3 bases from J, the junction kept 7 bases outside the gene matches. This CDR3 comprises 17 residues. The CDR3 nucleotides are TGTGCCAGCAGCCACGGGACTAGCGGGAGAGGTACAGATACGCAGTATTTT. Translated: CASSHGTSGRGTDTQYF.

The chain recombines TRBV19 with TRBJ2-7; tentatively, D is TRBD2 (6 bases). This CDR3 is 14 amino acids long. Trimming stripped 1 base from V and 4 bases from J, with 11 bases between. Germline V gene sequence: CDR1 LNHDA, CDR2 SQIVND (reference sequence). CDR3 in amino acids: CASSIGRDSYEQYF. Here the CDR3 DNA reads TGTGCCAGTAGTATAGGACGGGACTCATACGAGCAGTACTTC.

The chain links TRBV5-1 to TRBJ2-1; 10 nucleotides line up with TRBD1. The CDR3 runs 16 residues. V was clipped by 0 bases and J by 3 bases; unmatched bases: 3. CDR1 and CDR2 (germline): SGHRS, YFSETQ. The CDR3: CASSLGGQGYYNEQFF. The CDR3 nucleotides read TGCGCCAGCAGCTTGGGGGGACAGGGGTACTACAATGAGCAGTTCTTC. Full variable domain (outside the CDR3, taken from reference TRBV5-1 and TRBJ2-1): KAGVTQTPRYLIKTRGQQVTLSCSPISGHRSVSWYQQTPGQGLQFLFEYFSETQRNKGNFPGRFSGRQFSNSRSEMNVSTLELGDSALYLCASSLGGQGYYNEQFFGPGTRLTVL.

Note on this clone: The same CDR3 also results from other DNA sequences found in this sample. The CDR3 is CASSLAGGPYEQYF. DNA for the CDR3: TGTGCCAGCAGCTTAGCGGGAGGGCCGTACGAGCAGTACTTC. J is TRBJ2-7 and V is TRBV5-4; 10 bases line up with TRBD2. Germline V gene data show CDR1 as SGHNT and CDR2 as YYREEE (reference sequence). J lost 4 bases, V lost 2 bases, and 3 bases had no gene match. The CDR3 loop spans 14 amino acids. The whole variable domain, remainder taken from reference TRBV5-4 and TRBJ2-7, is ETGVTQSPTHLIKTRGQQVTLRCSSQSGHNTVSWYQQALGQGPQFIFQYYREEENGRGNFPPRFSGLQFPNYSSELNVNALELDDSALYLCASSLAGGPYEQYFGPGTRLTVT.

The rearrangement links TRBV11-2 to TRBJ2-7; 9 bases align to TRBD2. The CDR3 totals 14 residues. V lost 1 base and J lost 12; bases outside the gene matches: 10. Germline-derived CDR1 and CDR2 are SGHAT and FQNNGV. The CDR3 here is CASSLVGSGGSRYF. The CDR3 DNA is TGTGCCAGCAGCTTAGTAGGTAGCGGGGGCTCAAGGTACTTC.

The V call is TRBV30, the J call TRBJ1-1, with TRBD1 identical over 8 bases. The CDR3 contains 13 residues. Germline trimming cut 0 bases from V and 5 bases from J; bases unmatched to any gene: 2. Germline loops: CDR1 GTSNPN, CDR2 SVGIG (reference sequence). Written as DNA, the CDR3 is TGTGCCTGGAGTGTTACAGGGGGAACTGAAGCTTTCTTT. Its protein product is CAWSVTGGTEAFF.

The chain is built from TRBV28 and TRBJ1-4, with D perhaps TRBD1 (6 bases). The CDR3 covers 14 residues. V lost 4 bases and J lost 0, with 6 bases in between. Per the germline V gene, CDR1 is MDHEN and CDR2 is SYDVKM. CDR3 sequence: CASSWDTTNEKLFF. In DNA form, the CDR3 reads TGTGCCAGCAGTTGGGACACAACTAATGAAAAACTGTTTTTT.

The chain links TRBV4-2 to TRBJ1-2, with a weak D call TRBD1 (5 bases). Between the trimmed V and J ends, which lost 0 bases and 11 bases, there was a span of 13 bases. The germline CDR1 and CDR2 sequences are LGHNA and YNFKEQ. The CDR3 covers 13 residues. The CDR3 bases are TGTGCCAGCAGCCAAGATGTGGGGGGTGGGTACACCTTC. Encoded protein: CASSQDVGGGYTF.

The sample holds a few counts of this clone. This chain links TRBV7-2 with TRBJ2-4; perhaps TRBD2 as D (7 bases). Trimming left V 3 bases short and J 8 bases short, with 20 bases between. Looked up from germline, CDR1 is SGHTA and CDR2 is FQGNSA. CDR3 length: 16 residues. The CDR3 sequence: CASSFGGLDLVDIQYF. CDR3 coding DNA: TGTGCCAGCAGCTTCGGGGGGCTCGACCTCGTAGACATTCAGTACTTC.

The chain joins TRBV9 to TRBJ2-1; TRBD2 aligns across 12 bases. V trimming: 4 bases; J trimming: 5 bases; junction bases outside the gene matches: 4. Germline V CDR1 and CDR2: SGDLS, YYNGEE. The CDR3 extends over 15 amino acids. CDR3 bases: TGTGCCAGCAGCTTGCTAGCGGGAGGGGACAATGAGCAGTTCTTC. This translates into CASSLLAGGDNEQFF.

This chain links TRBV9 with TRBJ2-1, with 7 bases matching TRBD1. CDR1 and CDR2 (germline): SGDLS, YYNGEE. CDR3 length: 14 amino acids. J lost 7 bases, V lost 3 bases, and 7 bases had no gene match. The CDR3: CASSGLTQGNEQFF. In nucleotides, the CDR3 is TGTGCCAGCAGCGGACTCACACAGGGGAATGAGCAGTTCTTC.

The chain employs TRBV25-1 and TRBJ2-7; tentative D call: TRBD2 (5 bases). There are 14 residues in the CDR3. Trimming removed 4 bases at V and 0 bases at J, with 10 bases between. Germline V gene data show CDR1 as MGHDK and CDR2 as SYGVNS. Here the CDR3 DNA reads TGTGCCAGCAGTGCGGGATTTGACTCCTACGAGCAGTACTTC. Protein sequence: CASSAGFDSYEQYF.

The sample holds one count of this clone. This chain uses TRBV14 with TRBJ1-1; 9 bases fit TRBD1. Germline assignment: CDR1 SGHDN and CDR2 FVKESK. Trimming at V came to 4 bases and at J to 0 bases, leaving 6 bases not matched to a gene. The CDR3 covers 16 residues. DNA for the CDR3: TGTGCCAGCAGCCGGCGCACAGGGGGCATGAACACTGAAGCTTTCTTT. Its translation is CASSRRTGGMNTEAFF.

The genes are TRBV29-1 and TRBJ2-1; 9 nucleotides align to TRBD1. CDR1 is SQVTM, CDR2 ANQGSEA, per germline. There are 16 residues in the CDR3. The ends lost 1 base at V and 0 bases at J; junction bases unmatched: 4. CDR3 in DNA: TGCAGCGTTGAAGTGGGGACAGGGAGCTCCTACAATGAGCAGTTCTTC. It codes for CSVEVGTGSSYNEQFF.

This clone showed up just once. This chain joins TRBV7-9 and TRBJ2-7; no clear D gene. The CDR3 contains 13 residues. The ends were cut back, 0 bases at V and 0 bases at J, with 3 bases in the middle. The germline CDR1 and CDR2 sequences are SEHNR and FQNEAQ (reference sequence). CDR3 bases: TGTGCCAGCAGCTTAGCCATCTCCTACGAGCAGTACTTC. It encodes CASSLAISYEQYF.

Regarding this clone: The sample carries other DNA sequences with the same CDR3. The CDR3 sequence is CASSLGLAASYEQYF. CDR3 in DNA: TGCGCCAGCAGCTTGGGACTAGCGGCATCCTACGAGCAGTACTTC. The rearrangement links TRBV5-1 to TRBJ2-7; TRBD2 aligns across 9 bases. V shed 0 bases, J shed 1 base, and the junction held 2 bases outside the gene matches. The CDR3 is 15 residues long. In germline, CDR1 is SGHRS, CDR2 YFSETQ.

This chain connects TRBV14 to TRBJ2-2, with 7 nucleotides matching TRBD2. CDR3 length: 17 residues. CDR1 and CDR2 from the germline V gene are SGHDN and FVKESK. Unmatched junction bases numbered 8, after V lost 4 bases and J lost 0 bases. CDR3 DNA: TGTGCCAGCAGCCCCCGTCGGGGGGTAGCGAACACCGGGGAGCTGTTTTTT. Its translation is CASSPRRGVANTGELFF.

The V gene is TRBV28, the J gene TRBJ2-7; the match to TRBD2 covers 9 bases. The CDR3 extends over 14 amino acids. Looked up from germline, CDR1 is MDHEN and CDR2 is SYDVKM. V was clipped by 5 bases and J by 4 bases; unmatched bases: 6. CDR3 in DNA: TGTGCCAGCAGTCGGCTAGCGGGACAGTACGAGCAGTACTTC. This encodes CASSRLAGQYEQYF.

This chain joins TRBV2 and TRBJ1-5; D remains unclear. V was shortened by 1 base and J by 6 bases, with 10 bases between the two germline ends. The CDR3 totals 14 residues. Germline CDR1 and CDR2: SNHLY and FYNNEI. The CDR3 coding sequence is TGTGCCAGCAGTGAAGAACTTCGGGGTCAGCCCCAGCATTTT. As protein: CASSEELRGQPQHF.

The V and J genes are TRBV7-9 and TRBJ2-5, with D perhaps TRBD2 (6 bases). CDR3 size: 14 residues. Trimming left V 10 bases short and J 5 bases short, with 20 bases between. Germline CDR1 SEHNR, CDR2 FQNEAQ (reference sequence). The CDR3 DNA reads TGTGCCACCACGGCGGGATTTAGGGAGGAGACCCAGTACTTC. It translates to CATTAGFREETQYF.